This paragraph covers one TCR beta chain sequence. What it recognizes is unknown. Expressed TCRB transcripts got sequenced, as all isolated RNA was reverse transcribed. For naive, central memory and regulatory T cell samples, reads averaged around 3.5 million. Assay used: immunoSEQ multiplex PCR; TCRdb lists only in-frame clones, some missing. The sample has 120,000 to 150,000 clones, nearly 50% seen once. These data come from a study of beta chain features in type 1 diabetes. Whole-study findings and limits: The similarity of naive, central memory and Treg TCRB repertoires appeared greater among patients than among healthy donors. Shortening of TCRB CDR3s, moderate but significant, appeared in all four CD4+ subsets of Type 1 diabetes patients.

V dropped 6 bases and J dropped 6 bases, with 8 bases sitting between them. Germline CDR1 ENHRY, CDR2 SYGVKD. The CDR3 loop spans 11 amino acids. CD45RO/CCR7/CD25/CD127/CD95/CD27 separated CD4+ naive, central memory, regulatory and stem cell-like memory cells by sorting. The receptor's source is a young man in good health. The rearrangement joins TRBV10-3 to TRBJ1-2, with D possibly TRBD1 on 6 matching bases. Sequenced: Tregs from blood. The chain's CDR3 is CAIRQGDGYTF. The CDR3 DNA sequence: TGTGCCATCAGACAGGGAGATGGCTACACCTTC.